A selection of T cell receptor beta chains follows, all from one sample in a study of blood T cell repertoires in COVID-19. Sequenced by immunoSEQ multiplex PCR; TCRdb stores in-frame clones only, minus some. The repertoire holds more than 95,000 clones, around 80% seen once, with 5.5% to 6.5% in the top ten. The specimen sequenced was peripheral blood. These receptor sequences come from a man older than 75 with active or convalescent COVID-19. Each CDR3 is given with its conserved first and last residue. A D gene is named only where the DNA matches it firmly. Size tells how often a clone was seen (once, few, many) or the class of an expanded clone, and some rows leave it out.

clone_size	v_call	j_call	d_call	cdr3_aa	cdr3_nt
-	TRBV14	TRBJ1-2	-	CASSPTEHYGYTF	TGTGCCAGCAGCCCGACAGAGCACTATGGCTACACCTTC
-	TRBV2	TRBJ2-1	TRBD2	CASSTGLERFF	TGTGCCAGCAGCACAGGACTAGAACGGTTCTTC
-	TRBV6-5	TRBJ2-3	-	CASSYSSFAATQYF	TGTGCCAGCAGTTACTCTAGCTTTGCCGCTACGCAGTATTTT
-	TRBV5-1	TRBJ2-1	TRBD2	CASSSVGTIEQFF	TGCGCCAGCAGTTCCGTGGGGACTATTGAGCAGTTCTTC
-	TRBV7-3	TRBJ1-1	TRBD1	CASSTGGHTEAFF	TGTGCCAGCAGCACAGGGGGGCATACTGAAGCTTTCTTT
-	TRBV7-2	TRBJ2-1	-	CASSLAGGPDEQFF	TGTGCCAGCAGCTTAGCGGGGGGGCCCGATGAGCAGTTCTTC
-	TRBV11-2	TRBJ2-2	-	CASSRWGANTGELFF	TGTGCCAGCAGTCGTTGGGGGGCGAACACCGGGGAGCTGTTTTTT
-	TRBV6-1	TRBJ1-4	-	CASSEVWGADEKLFF	TGTGCCAGCAGTGAAGTTTGGGGCGCGGATGAAAAACTGTTTTTT
few	TRBV6-2/TRBV6-3	TRBJ2-2	-	CASSSGTRFANTGELFF	TGTGCCAGCAGTTCCGGGACAAGATTCGCGAACACCGGGGAGCTGTTTTTT
-	TRBV6-5	TRBJ2-7	-	CASTLDRQLYEQYF	TGTGCCAGCACCCTTGACAGGCAACTCTACGAGCAGTACTTC
-	TRBV5-4	TRBJ1-6	TRBD1	CASSSTGGFSPLHF	TGTGCCAGCAGCTCGACAGGGGGATTTTCACCCCTCCACTTT
-	TRBV7-3	TRBJ2-5	-	CASSLTWDTSYQETQYF	TGTGCCAGCAGCTTAACGTGGGACACTTCGTACCAAGAGACCCAGTACTTC
-	TRBV6-5	TRBJ2-7	TRBD2	CASSYRGGAGTYEQYF	TGTGCCAGCAGTTACCGCGGGGGGGCCGGCACCTACGAGCAGTACTTC
-	TRBV7-2	TRBJ2-1	TRBD2	CASSQGLAGGPFF	TGTGCCAGCAGTCAGGGACTAGCGGGGGGCCCGTTCTTC
-	TRBV11-2	TRBJ2-4	-	CASSFTGEDIQYF	TGTGCCAGCAGCTTCACAGGGGAGGACATTCAGTACTTC
-	TRBV12-3/TRBV12-4	TRBJ1-6	-	CASKQGRAPLHF	TGTGCCAGCAAACAGGGACGGGCGCCCCTCCACTTT
-	TRBV7-2	TRBJ1-6	-	CASSQLGLLGPLHF	TGTGCCAGCAGCCAACTGGGACTCCTCGGACCCCTCCACTTT
once	TRBV7-9	TRBJ1-4	TRBD1	CASSFGTGEKLFF	TGTGCCAGCAGCTTTGGGACAGGGGAAAAACTGTTTTTT
-	TRBV5-6	TRBJ1-2	-	CASSLANGDLGYTF	TGTGCCAGCAGCTTGGCCAACGGGGATCTGGGCTACACCTTC
-	TRBV19	TRBJ1-5	-	CASKTTGYQPQHF	TGTGCCAGTAAAACTACAGGGTATCAGCCCCAGCATTTT
few	TRBV24-1	TRBJ1-2	-	CATSDRLAAYGYTF	TGTGCCACCAGTGATCGCTTAGCCGCCTATGGCTACACCTTC
once	TRBV4-3	TRBJ2-2	-	CASSQDLLLPSGELFF	TGCGCCAGCAGCCAAGATCTACTTCTACCCTCCGGGGAGCTGTTTTTT
-	TRBV5-8	TRBJ1-2	-	CASSLIAGMYGYTF	TGTGCCAGCAGCTTGATTGCAGGAATGTATGGCTACACCTTC
-	TRBV18	TRBJ1-1	-	CASSPAVTNTEAFF	TGTGCCAGCTCACCAGCGGTGACGAACACTGAAGCTTTCTTT
-	TRBV28	TRBJ1-2	TRBD1	CASSLSTGGDGYTF	TGTGCCAGCAGTTTATCCACAGGGGGGGATGGCTACACCTTC
-	TRBV28	TRBJ1-1	TRBD1	CASSRTGNTNTEAFF	TGTGCCAGCAGCCGGACAGGGAACACGAACACTGAAGCTTTCTTT
once	TRBV19	TRBJ2-1	-	CASSIVAVSYNEQFF	TGTGCCAGTAGTATCGTAGCGGTCTCCTACAATGAGCAGTTCTTC
once	TRBV6-5	TRBJ2-3	TRBD1	CASSRGQGRTDTQYF	TGTGCCAGCAGCCGCGGACAGGGGAGGACAGATACGCAGTATTTT
-	TRBV11-2	TRBJ2-7	TRBD1	CASSLEGGSPYEQYF	TGTGCCAGCAGCTTAGAAGGGGGCTCACCCTACGAGCAGTACTTC
-	TRBV2	TRBJ1-5	-	CASSARESNQPQHF	TGTGCCAGCAGTGCAAGAGAGAGCAATCAGCCCCAGCATTTT
-	TRBV2	TRBJ2-7	-	CASKTVLSYEQYF	TGTGCCAGCAAAACTGTTCTTTCCTACGAGCAGTACTTC
-	TRBV5-4	TRBJ2-2	TRBD1	CASMTGGPNTGELFF	TGTGCCAGCATGACAGGGGGACCGAACACCGGGGAGCTGTTTTTT
-	TRBV6-2/TRBV6-3	TRBJ2-3	-	CASSKHLQGGTQYF	TGTGCCAGCAGTAAACACTTACAGGGTGGTACGCAGTATTTT
-	TRBV10-3	TRBJ2-2	-	CANRHPNTGELFF	TGTGCCAACCGACACCCGAACACCGGGGAGCTGTTTTTT
few	TRBV30	TRBJ1-2	-	CAWSPRGGGNYGYTF	TGTGCCTGGAGTCCCCGGGGAGGGGGAAACTATGGCTACACCTTC
-	TRBV19	TRBJ2-7	TRBD1	CASGEQGTYEQYF	TGTGCCAGTGGCGAACAGGGGACCTACGAGCAGTACTTC
-	TRBV18	TRBJ1-1	TRBD1	CASSPGTGLNTEAFF	TGTGCCAGCTCACCTGGGACAGGGCTGAACACTGAAGCTTTCTTT
-	TRBV7-2	TRBJ1-6	-	CASSPMANRPEEPLHF	TGTGCCAGCAGCCCAATGGCGAACCGACCGGAGGAACCCCTCCACTTT
few	TRBV6-4	TRBJ1-1	TRBD1	CASRQGNMNTEAFF	TGTGCCAGCAGACAGGGGAACATGAACACTGAAGCTTTCTTT
-	TRBV4-3	TRBJ1-2	TRBD1	CASSQKRQGVGYGYTF	TGCGCCAGCAGCCAGAAGCGGCAGGGGGTAGGATATGGCTACACCTTC
few	TRBV12-1	TRBJ1-1	-	CASSNMWDREGTEAFF	TGTGCCAGCAGCAATATGTGGGACAGGGAGGGCACTGAAGCTTTCTTT
-	TRBV19	TRBJ1-6	TRBD1	CASSESGQGNSPLHF	TGTGCCAGTAGTGAGAGTGGACAGGGGAATTCACCCCTCCACTTT
-	TRBV7-8	TRBJ2-3	-	CASSSVRAARTDTQYF	TGTGCCAGCAGCTCCGTCCGCGCTGCCCGCACAGATACGCAGTATTTT
-	TRBV6-2/TRBV6-3	TRBJ2-4	TRBD2	CASSPRGGAKNIQYF	TGTGCCAGCAGCCCCCGCGGGGGGGCCAAAAACATTCAGTACTTC
-	TRBV10-3	TRBJ2-7	TRBD1	CAIRGYGTGGLTYEQYF	TGTGCCATCAGGGGCTATGGAACAGGGGGCCTTACCTACGAGCAGTACTTC
-	TRBV7-2	TRBJ2-5	TRBD2	CASSLAPAGLQETQYF	TGTGCCAGCAGCTTAGCCCCAGCGGGGTTACAAGAGACCCAGTACTTC
-	TRBV24-1	TRBJ2-5	-	CATSSWGEVAQYF	TGTGCCACCAGTTCCTGGGGGGAGGTGGCCCAGTACTTC
-	TRBV29-1	TRBJ1-2	TRBD1	CSVRPGQGVNNYGYTF	TGCAGCGTTCGACCGGGACAGGGAGTCAACAACTATGGCTACACCTTC
-	TRBV6-1	TRBJ2-7	-	CASSETGSSYEQYF	TGTGCCAGCAGTGAAACCGGTAGCTCCTACGAGCAGTACTTC
-	TRBV20-1	TRBJ2-3	-	CSARDYLTQYF	TGCAGTGCTAGAGACTACCTTACGCAGTATTTT
-	TRBV7-3	TRBJ2-3	-	CASSRVGRSTDTQYF	TGTGCCAGCAGCCGGGTGGGGAGGAGCACAGATACGCAGTATTTT
once	TRBV9	TRBJ2-5	-	CASSVATEETQYF	TGTGCCAGCAGCGTAGCTACAGAAGAGACCCAGTACTTC
-	TRBV3-1/TRBV3-2	TRBJ2-7	-	CASSQGQGRGEQYF	TGTGCCAGCAGCCAAGGGCAGGGCAGAGGCGAGCAGTACTTC
-	TRBV2	TRBJ2-7	TRBD2	CASRISGARYEQYF	TGTGCCAGCAGAATAAGCGGGGCCCGCTACGAGCAGTACTTC
-	TRBV11-2	TRBJ2-1	-	CASSLGGYNEQFF	TGTGCCAGCAGCTTAGGCGGATACAATGAGCAGTTCTTC